The 21 T cell receptor beta chains presented below share a single source sample, sequenced in a study of blood T cells in healthy people across ages (dated by TCRdb to between 2014 and 2016). Libraries were prepared through 5' RACE. This sample was sequenced with an Illumina HiSeq 2500. A second PCR of about 7 to 12 cycles was performed with a sample-barcoded 5' primer and a J-beta primer mix. The public reads were reprocessed in TCRdb via fastp at Q25 and MiXCR, keeping in-frame beta chains. Identical CDR3 protein sequences are pooled into one entry, listed with their most common genes and DNA. This sample is represented by around 790,000 distinct CDR3 sequences; 44% of them were singletons. 15% to 25% of the sample rests with the top ten. The sequencing sample was made of blood. These receptors all stem from a man between 60 and 75 years old in good health.

This clonotype was observed a single time. The gene calls are TRBV9 and TRBJ2-7; D is possibly TRBD1 (5 bases). The germline V gene encodes CDR1 SGDLS and CDR2 YYNGEE. The CDR3 has 15 amino acids. V was pared by 2 bases and J by 3 bases, with 15 bases between. The DNA for the CDR3 is TGTGCCAGCAGCGTCGAAGGGGCTGCACTCTACGAGCAGTACTTC. Protein: CASSVEGAALYEQYF.

V usage is TRBV30 and J usage is TRBJ2-2; D remains unclear. V lost 2 bases and J 7 bases, leaving 2 bases between the germline ends. The CDR3 length is 10 residues. Germline V gene data show CDR1 as GTSNPN and CDR2 as SVGIG (reference sequence). CDR3 residues: CAWSFGELFF. The CDR3 DNA follows: TGTGCCTGGAGTTTCGGGGAGCTGTTTTTT.

CDR3 protein: CAWRKSFYEQYF. CDR3 sequence (DNA): TGTGCCTGGAGAAAGTCGTTTTACGAGCAGTACTTC. This chain joins TRBV30 and TRBJ2-7, with D uncertain. CDR3 length: 12 amino acids. Deletions cut 3 bases from V and 4 bases from J, with 10 bases between. The germline V gene encodes CDR1 GTSNPN and CDR2 SVGIG (reference sequence).

The J gene is TRBJ2-5, the V gene TRBV11-1; D is possibly TRBD1 (5 bases). The CDR3 contains 13 residues. V was cut by 3 bases and J by 4 bases, with 9 bases left in between. Per the germline V gene, CDR1 is SGHAT and CDR2 is FQDESV (reference sequence). The CDR3 loop is CASSFYRTETQYF. CDR3 nucleotide sequence: TGTGCCAGCAGCTTCTACAGGACAGAGACCCAGTACTTC. Full variable domain (outside the CDR3, taken from reference TRBV11-1 and TRBJ2-5): EAEVAQSPRYKITEKSQAVAFWCDPISGHATLYWYRQILGQGPELLVQFQDESVVDDSQLPKDRFSAERLKGVDSTLKIQPAELGDSAMYLCASSFYRTETQYFGPGTRLLVL.

About this clonotype: This could be a read error, since a much larger clone is one nucleotide away. This rearrangement joins TRBV15 to TRBJ1-6; D is ambiguous. V lost 9 bases to trimming and J lost 12 bases, with 21 bases between them. The CDR3 totals 14 residues. Germline V gene lookup returns CDR1 LNHNV and CDR2 YYDKDF (reference sequence). The CDR3 protein is CATNDGQWLKPLHF. In DNA form, the CDR3 reads TGTGCCACGAACGACGGCCAGTGGCTCAAACCCCTCCACTTT.

This chain links TRBV7-9 with TRBJ2-2, with 14 bases identical to TRBD2. The CDR3 totals 18 residues. Per germline, CDR1 SEHNR and CDR2 FQNEAQ (reference sequence). The V and J ends lost 5 bases and 5 bases, in that order; junction bases with no gene match: 10. CDR3 sequence (DNA): TGTGCCAGCAGCACGGGACTAGCGGGAGCCAAGGGGACCGGGGAGCTGTTTTTT. Protein: CASSTGLAGAKGTGELFF.

This clonotype was found a few times. The chain has TRBV5-1 and TRBJ2-3, with 9 bases fitting TRBD2. The CDR3 loop spans 16 amino acids. V was pared by 5 bases and J by 1 base, with 8 bases of the junction left unmatched. The germline gives CDR1 SGHRS, CDR2 YFSETQ. CDR3 sequence: CASSHGTSQRTDTQYF. The DNA for the CDR3 is TGCGCCAGCAGTCATGGGACTAGCCAGCGCACAGATACGCAGTATTTT.

In this sample, this clonotype turned up once. V and J are TRBV6-1 and TRBJ2-5; unclear D gene. The J call could be wrong; TRBJ2-7 is a better fit for the DNA end. Germline V CDR1 and CDR2: MNHNS, SASEGT. CDR3 length equals 12 residues. The CDR3 DNA sequence: TGTGCCAGCAGTAAATCGGGCTACGAGCAGTACTTC. Its protein is CASSKSGYEQYF.

As concerns this clonotype: A read error may be the cause here, since a much bigger clone is one base away. The chain is built from TRBV15 and TRBJ2-7; the D is unclear. V lost 5 bases and J 5 bases, leaving 10 bases between the germline ends. The CDR3 is 12 amino acids. Germline values: CDR1 LNHNV, CDR2 YYDKDF (reference sequence). The CDR3 DNA follows: TGTGCCACCAGCGTCATAGGGAACGAGCAGTACTTC. Translation: CATSVIGNEQYF.

This clonotype was seen a few times. The chain uses TRBV12-3 or TRBV12-4 and TRBJ1-1; a possible D gene is TRBD1 (6 bases). This CDR3 is built from 18 residues. The germline V and J ends were trimmed by 3 bases and 0 bases, with 20 bases remaining between them. This CDR3 is CASSFGRGGVRMNTEAFF. In DNA, the CDR3 is TGTGCCAGCAGTTTTGGAAGGGGGGGGGTCCGAATGAACACTGAAGCTTTCTTT.

This clonotype turned up a few times. The chain joins TRBV20-1 to TRBJ2-5; no definite D call. Trimming pared 6 bases from V and 9 bases from J, leaving 11 bases between. The CDR3 covers 10 residues. CDR1 is DFQATT and CDR2 is SNEGSKA in the germline V gene (reference sequence). CDR3 sequence: CSANIGAQYF. DNA of the CDR3: TGCAGTGCCAATATTGGGGCCCAGTACTTC.

This clonotype has only a few counts. The rearrangement joins TRBV3-1 to TRBJ2-1; weak D call: TRBD1 (6 bases). CDR3 length: 13 amino acids. Trimming left V 2 bases short and J 9 bases short, with 11 bases between. Germline assignment: CDR1 LGHDT and CDR2 YNNKEL (reference sequence). The CDR3 coding sequence is TGTGCCAGCAGCCAATCCAGGGGCGGTGAGCAGTTCTTC. This codes for CASSQSRGGEQFF.

In its sample, this clonotype was seen once. V usage is TRBV11-2 and J usage is TRBJ2-7; D uncertain. Germline values: CDR1 SGHAT, CDR2 FQNNGV. The ends were cut back, 1 base at V and 0 bases at J, with 19 bases in the middle. This CDR3 contains 18 residues. The CDR3 sequence is CASSLVPGSLDISYEQYF. DNA of the CDR3: TGTGCCAGCAGCTTAGTTCCAGGTTCCCTGGATATCTCCTACGAGCAGTACTTC. Drawing the rest from reference TRBV11-2 and TRBJ2-7, the complete variable domain is EAGVAQSPRYKIIEKRQSVAFWCNPISGHATLYWYQQILGQGPKLLIQFQNNGVVDDSQLPKDRFSAERLKGVDSTLKIQPAKLEDSAVYLCASSLVPGSLDISYEQYFGPGTRLTVT.

This clonotype appeared a few times. The CDR3 DNA follows: TGTGCCAGCAGCTTTGGGTTGGAGGGGTACGAGCAGTACTTC. This encodes CASSFGLEGYEQYF. The V call is TRBV7-2, the J call TRBJ2-7; D is possibly TRBD2 (6 bases). The V end was cut by 3 bases, the J end by 4 bases, with 13 bases between. The CDR3 has 14 residues. Germline V gene lookup returns CDR1 SGHTA and CDR2 FQGNSA.

This clonotype was seen a few times. This chain joins TRBV6-5 and TRBJ2-4; D unresolved. The CDR3 totals 13 residues. The V gene lost 2 bases and the J gene lost 6 bases, with 8 bases spanning the gap. CDR1 and CDR2 from the germline V gene are MNHEY and SVGAGI. The DNA of the CDR3 is TGTGCCAGCAGTTACGGGCCCCTAAACATTCAGTACTTC. Translating gives CASSYGPLNIQYF.

V gene TRBV6-2 or TRBV6-3 combines with J gene TRBJ2-7, with 7 bases fitting TRBD1. This CDR3 comprises 15 residues. Germline V gives CDR1 MNHEY, CDR2 SVGEGT. Losses at the gene ends were 6 bases for V and 2 bases for J; bases not matched to a gene: 10. The CDR3 spells CASSLRGQRTYEQYF. CDR3 in DNA: TGTGCCAGCAGCCTCAGGGGACAGAGGACCTACGAGCAGTACTTC.

The chain uses TRBV9 and TRBJ2-3, with 9 bases fitting TRBD1. CDR1 is SGDLS, CDR2 YYNGEE, per germline. The V and J ends lost 2 bases and 2 bases, in that order; junction bases with no gene match: 6. The CDR3 length is 16 residues. The DNA of the CDR3 is TGTGCCAGCAGCGTTGGGAGGGACAGGGCCACAGATACGCAGTATTTT. This gives the protein CASSVGRDRATDTQYF.

The rearrangement uses TRBV6-2 or TRBV6-3 and TRBJ2-7; D assignment may be TRBD1 or TRBD2 (5 bases each). The CDR3 is made up of 14 amino acids. With 7 bases removed from V and 3 bases from J, the gap between germline ends came to 16 bases. Per the germline V gene, CDR1 is MNHEY and CDR2 is SVGEGT. The CDR3 region is CASTPQRGLYEQYF. CDR3 coding DNA: TGTGCCAGCACGCCTCAGAGGGGTCTCTACGAGCAGTACTTC.

The V gene is TRBV4-1, the J gene TRBJ2-7; 9 bases fit TRBD1. From germline, CDR1 is MGHRA and CDR2 YSYEKL. V was clipped by 5 bases and J by 1 base; unmatched bases: 6. The CDR3 runs 15 residues. The CDR3 sequence is CASSSRTGASYEQYF. The CDR3 DNA reads TGCGCCAGCAGCTCCCGGACAGGGGCATCCTACGAGCAGTACTTC.

This clonotype was observed a handful of times. In DNA form, the CDR3 reads TGCAGTGCTAGAGATTCCGATTACGAGCAGTACTTC. The encoded protein is CSARDSDYEQYF. The chain has TRBV20-1 and TRBJ2-7, with no clear D. CDR1 and CDR2 from the germline V gene are DFQATT and SNEGSKA (reference sequence). Trimming took 0 bases from V and 4 from J, leaving 7 bases between them. The CDR3 sequence is 12 residues long.

This chain uses TRBV9 with TRBJ2-1; 8 bases match TRBD2. This CDR3 has 15 residues. V dropped 0 bases and J dropped 6; count of bases not matched to a gene: 5. The V gene's germline CDR1 is SGDLS and CDR2 YYNGEE. This CDR3 is CASSVAGGVGNEQFF. CDR3 bases: TGTGCCAGCAGCGTAGCGGGAGGGGTTGGCAATGAGCAGTTCTTC.